These 27 T cell receptor beta chains were sequenced from one sample in a study of T cells in Graves' hyperthyroidism and ophthalmopathy. RNA transcripts gave rise to amplified TCR beta CDR3 regions. HTBI primers were used for first-round RT-PCR of the TCR CDR3. MiXCR, applied by TCRdb to the multiplex PCR reads, yields one record per CDR3 protein. This table has hundreds of thousands of distinct CDR3 sequences, 16% appearing once. Material: blood. The receptors shown here come from a woman aged 18 to 35 with Graves' hyperthyroidism.

This clonotype has more than one count but fewer than ten. V usage is TRBV2 and J usage is TRBJ1-2; the match to TRBD1 covers 7 bases. Germline V gene sequence: CDR1 SNHLY, CDR2 FYNNEI. CDR3 size: 14 residues. Losses at the gene ends were 5 bases for V and 4 bases for J; bases not matched to a gene: 7. CDR3 DNA: TGTGCCAGCAGTCCAGACAGGGTTGGCTATGGCTACACCTTC. Translation gives CASSPDRVGYGYTF.

The chain links TRBV20-1 to TRBJ2-4; D is tentatively TRBD1 or TRBD2 (6 bases each). CDR3 length equals 13 residues. V lost 1 base to trimming and J lost 4 bases, with 8 bases between them. Germline V gene sequence: CDR1 DFQATT, CDR2 SNEGSKA (reference sequence). CDR3 protein: CSARAGAKNIQYF. The DNA of the CDR3 is TGCAGTGCTAGAGCGGGGGCTAAAAACATTCAGTACTTC.

In its sample, this clonotype was seen many times. CDR3 coding DNA: TGTGCCAGCCGAACGGGGGGGCCGAACACCGGGGAGCTGTTTTTT. Translated: CASRTGGPNTGELFF. The genes are TRBV19 and TRBJ2-2, with 8 bases that match TRBD2. Germline loops: CDR1 LNHDA, CDR2 SQIVND (reference sequence). J lost 0 bases, V lost 9 bases, and 6 bases had no gene match. The CDR3 is 15 amino acids. The variable domain in full, with the rest retrieved from reference TRBV19 and TRBJ2-2, is DGGITQSPKYLFRKEGQNVTLSCEQNLNHDAMYWYRQDPGQGLRLIYYSQIVNDFQKGDIAEGYSVSREKKESFPLTVTSAQKNPTAFYLCASRTGGPNTGELFFGEGSRLTVL.

The V call is TRBV6-2 or TRBV6-3, the J call TRBJ2-7; 8 nucleotides match TRBD1. After removal of 0 bases from V and 0 bases from J, the junction contained 7 bases not matched to a gene. The CDR3 runs 17 residues. The germline CDR1 and CDR2 sequences are MNHEY and SVGEGT. CDR3 sequence reads: CASSYSTGAGSSYEQYF. As DNA, the CDR3 is TGTGCCAGCAGTTACTCGACAGGGGCGGGGAGCTCCTACGAGCAGTACTTC.

This clonotype was counted a few times. The chain recombines TRBV20-1 with TRBJ2-3, with a possible D match to TRBD2 (6 bases). In germline, CDR1 is DFQATT, CDR2 SNEGSKA (reference sequence). CDR3 length: 14 residues. V gave up 3 bases and J gave up 1 base, with 11 bases separating them. The CDR3 nucleotides read TGCAGTGCTAGGGTCGCTAGCGGCACAGATACGCAGTATTTT. Protein: CSARVASGTDTQYF.

The table lists this clonotype with many counts. The rearrangement links TRBV5-1 to TRBJ2-1; D unresolved. The V gene lost 0 bases and the J gene lost 0 bases, with 13 bases spanning the gap. The germline V gene encodes CDR1 SGHRS and CDR2 YFSETQ. The CDR3 is made up of 17 amino acids. The CDR3, as DNA: TGCGCCAGCAGCTTGGTGGTAGCCCTCAGCTCCTACAATGAGCAGTTCTTC. Protein sequence: CASSLVVALSSYNEQFF.

This chain joins TRBV6-1 and TRBJ1-5; TRBD1 matches at 8 bases. CDR1 is MNHNS, CDR2 SASEGT, per germline. The trim removed 6 bases at V and 4 bases at J, leaving 17 bases unmatched. CDR3 size: 18 residues. The CDR3 DNA sequence: TGTGCCAGCAGCGGACCTAGGGACAGGCACCCCGATAATCAGCCCCAGCATTTT. Protein product: CASSGPRDRHPDNQPQHF.

This clonotype was seen repeatedly, ten times or more. This chain links TRBV24-1 with TRBJ2-1; a weak D match, TRBD2 (6 bases). The germline V and J ends were trimmed by 3 bases and 0 bases, with 11 bases remaining between them. The germline gives CDR1 KGHDR, CDR2 SFDVKD. This CDR3 has 16 amino acids. The CDR3 loop is CATSDPGRSSYNEQFF. The CDR3 DNA reads TGTGCCACCAGTGATCCTGGGAGGAGCTCCTACAATGAGCAGTTCTTC.

This rearrangement joins TRBV29-1 to TRBJ2-3; D remains unclear. The CDR3 consists of 10 residues. V was clipped by 7 bases and J by 2 bases, with 4 bases between them. Germline CDR1 reads SQVTM; CDR2 reads ANQGSEA. In nucleotides, the CDR3 is TGCAGCGATGTCACAGATACGCAGTATTTT. It is translated as CSDVTDTQYF.

There are many counts of this clonotype. This chain joins TRBV3-1 and TRBJ1-5; 8 positions agree with TRBD1. J lost 8 bases, V lost 1 base, and 10 bases had no gene match. Germline CDR1 is LGHDT and CDR2 is YNNKEL (reference sequence). CDR3 length equals 16 residues. The CDR3 DNA reads as TGTGCCAGCAGCCAAGGACCGACAGGGGATGGGGAGCCCCAGCATTTT. This translates into CASSQGPTGDGEPQHF.

The rearrangement joins TRBV7-8 to TRBJ2-1, with 10 bases lining up with TRBD2. The CDR3 is made up of 16 amino acids. Germline CDR1 reads SGHVS; CDR2 reads FQNEAQ. V was pared by 3 bases and J by 1 base, with 3 bases of the junction left unmatched. The CDR3 loop is CASSLTSGLSYNEQFF. As DNA, the CDR3 is TGTGCCAGCAGCTTGACTAGCGGGTTATCCTACAATGAGCAGTTCTTC.

At least ten counts were recorded for this clonotype. The chain is built from TRBV2 and TRBJ1-2; 10 positions match TRBD1. V lost 5 bases and J lost 2; bases outside the gene matches: 8. The CDR3 totals 16 residues. Germline V gene data show CDR1 as SNHLY and CDR2 as FYNNEI. The chain's CDR3 is CASSLSGTGENYGYTF. CDR3 coding DNA: TGTGCCAGCAGTTTATCCGGGACAGGGGAGAACTATGGCTACACCTTC.

The rearrangement uses TRBV12-3 or TRBV12-4 and TRBJ2-2, with D tentatively TRBD1 (6 bases). The CDR3 runs to 14 residues. Trimming took off 5 bases at V and 8 bases at J, with 15 bases between the two ends. CDR3 bases: TGTGCCAGCAGTCCCCGGGACATAACTGGGGAGCTGTTTTTT. It yields the protein CASSPRDITGELFF.

CDR3 nucleotides: TGCGCCAGCAGCCAAGCCCTGACAGGGGGCGGGCAGCCCCAGCATTTT. Translating gives CASSQALTGGGQPQHF. V gene TRBV4-1 combines with J gene TRBJ1-5; TRBD1 agrees at 10 bases. Germline values: CDR1 MGHRA, CDR2 YSYEKL. The CDR3 totals 16 residues. The trim removed 1 base at V and 7 bases at J, leaving 7 bases unmatched.

V usage is TRBV14 and J usage is TRBJ2-2; D is unresolved. The CDR3 length is 13 residues. CDR1 is SGHDN and CDR2 is FVKESK in the germline V gene. Trimming pared 2 bases from V and 6 bases from J, leaving 7 bases between. The CDR3 protein is CASSQSPAGELFF. Here the CDR3 DNA reads TGTGCCAGCAGCCAAAGTCCGGCCGGGGAGCTGTTTTTT.

This clonotype turned up a few times. The CDR3 bases are TGTGCCAGTAGTATAGATAGGGGCGCCAATTCACCCCTCCACTTT. Its translation is CASSIDRGANSPLHF. The V gene is TRBV19, the J gene TRBJ1-6, with D possibly matching TRBD1 (5 bases). V shed 0 bases and J shed 7 bases, with 10 bases lying between them. The length of the CDR3 is 15 residues. The V gene's germline CDR1 is LNHDA and CDR2 SQIVND (reference sequence).

This clonotype was found many times. The rearrangement links TRBV2 to TRBJ1-2; D unclear. The CDR3 loop spans 15 amino acids. Trimming took off 1 base at V and 5 bases at J, with 14 bases between the two ends. Germline CDR1 SNHLY, CDR2 FYNNEI. CDR3 in DNA: TGTGCCAGCAGTGAAGTGGGAACCGAGGCTTATGGCTACACCTTC. Translation gives CASSEVGTEAYGYTF.

This clonotype was found many times. J is TRBJ1-3 and V is TRBV20-1, with TRBD1 matching 7 bases. V was pared by 0 bases and J by 2 bases, with 7 bases of the junction left unmatched. The germline CDR1 and CDR2 sequences are DFQATT and SNEGSKA (reference sequence). The CDR3 is 16 residues long. The CDR3 region is CSARDFRGKTGNTIYF. Here the CDR3 DNA reads TGCAGTGCTAGAGATTTCAGGGGGAAGACTGGAAACACCATATATTTT.

As regards this clonotype: It may be a read error: a sequence one base away is much more abundant. The gene calls are TRBV6-5 and TRBJ2-5; unclear D gene. Germline CDR1 MNHEY, CDR2 SVGAGI. The CDR3 spans 15 residues. In nucleotides, the CDR3 is TGTGCCAGCAGTTATCGTCCAGATAGCCAAGAGACCCGGTACTTC. It yields the protein CASSYRPDSQETRYF.

This clonotype was recorded a few times. The chain carries TRBV5-8 and TRBJ1-2; D is unclear. Trimming shortened V by 0 bases and J by 5 bases, and 14 bases separated the two germline ends. The CDR3 length is 15 residues. CDR1 and CDR2 from the germline V gene are SGHTS and YDEGEE. DNA for the CDR3: TGTGCCAGCAGCTTGGTTCCCCGGACGGGGTATGGCTACACCTTC. Amino acid sequence: CASSLVPRTGYGYTF.

The CDR3 reads CASQYRVNQPQHF. The CDR3 bases are TGTGCCAGCCAATACAGGGTAAATCAGCCCCAGCATTTT. V is TRBV6-2 or TRBV6-3 and J is TRBJ1-5; the D gene is possibly TRBD1 (6 bases). Trimming stripped 8 bases from V and 4 bases from J, with 12 bases between. Germline-derived CDR1 and CDR2 are MNHEY and SVGEGT. There are 13 residues in the CDR3.

This clonotype was detected many times. The chain combines TRBV7-9 with TRBJ2-7; 8 nucleotides agree with TRBD2. Unmatched junction bases numbered 7, after V lost 1 base and J lost 5 bases. This CDR3 is built from 15 residues. Germline V gives CDR1 SEHNR, CDR2 FQNEAQ (reference sequence). CDR3 sequence reads: CASSLVLADLNEQYF. CDR3 nucleotide sequence: TGTGCCAGCAGCTTAGTACTAGCGGACCTAAACGAGCAGTACTTC.

At least ten counts were recorded for this clonotype. This chain links TRBV7-9 with TRBJ2-7, with D hard to call. This CDR3 comprises 12 residues. Trimming took off 5 bases at V and 2 bases at J, with 7 bases between the two ends. Germline CDR1 is SEHNR and CDR2 is FQNEAQ (reference sequence). The CDR3 is CASSVGAYEQYF. The CDR3 DNA sequence: TGTGCCAGCAGCGTTGGGGCCTACGAGCAGTACTTC.

The J gene is TRBJ2-3, the V gene TRBV20-1, with 9 bases lining up with TRBD2. Germline trimming cut 1 base from V and 10 bases from J; bases unmatched to any gene: 3. CDR1 is DFQATT, CDR2 SNEGSKA, per germline (reference sequence). This CDR3 spans 12 amino acids. The CDR3 reads CSARGTSGSQYF. CDR3 bases: TGCAGTGCTAGAGGAACTAGCGGGTCGCAGTATTTT.

The chain links TRBV4-1 to TRBJ2-3, with D perhaps given as TRBD1 or TRBD2 (5 bases each). V lost 6 bases, J lost 1 base, and 14 bases lay in between. The CDR3 runs to 15 residues. In germline, CDR1 is MGHRA, CDR2 YSYEKL. CDR3 protein: CASRHERDRTDTQYF. CDR3 DNA sequence: TGCGCCAGCAGACATGAGAGGGACCGCACAGATACGCAGTATTTT.

This clonotype was recorded at least ten times. The chain combines TRBV5-6 with TRBJ2-1; 10 nucleotides align to TRBD2. The germline gives CDR1 SGHDT, CDR2 YYEEEE. The CDR3 runs 15 residues. Trimming took 5 bases from V and 3 from J; bases not matched to a gene: 5. The CDR3 DNA sequence: TGTGCCAGCAGATTCGGACTAGCGGACTACAATGAGCAGTTCTTC. Encoded protein: CASRFGLADYNEQFF.

CDR3 sequence reads: CASSRDRAIAGELFF. The CDR3 nucleotides are TGTGCCAGCAGCCGGGACAGGGCGATAGCCGGGGAGCTGTTTTTT. The chain couples TRBV7-2 to TRBJ2-2, with 9 bases fitting TRBD1. V gave up 5 bases and J gave up 6 bases; unmatched junction bases: 7. The CDR3 runs 15 residues. CDR1 is SGHTA and CDR2 is FQGNSA in the germline V gene. Variable domain in full (rest from reference TRBV7-2 and TRBJ2-2): GAGVSQSPSNKVTEKGKDVELRCDPISGHTALYWYRQSLGQGLEFLIYFQGNSAPDKSGLPSDRFSAERTGGSVSTLTIQRTQQEDSAVYLCASSRDRAIAGELFFGEGSRLTVL.